The entry that follows covers one T cell receptor (beta chain) sequence. Its antigen is not known. These data belong to a study of tumor-infiltrating lymphocytes in localized non-small cell lung cancer. About the study: The cohort mixed smokers and never-smokers, several histologies, and some post-neoadjuvant-chemotherapy samples. Tumor tissue and non-adjacent uninvolved lung came from each patient.

V was trimmed by 0 bases and J by 0 bases, leaving 11 bases between them. The CDR3 totals 16 residues. Germline CDR1 reads SGHRS; CDR2 reads YFSETQ. Repertoires were generated with immunoSEQ multiplex PCR, while TCRdb's copy carries only in-frame clones and drops some. The table has 25,000 to 35,000 clones, 70% to 90% seen once. Study-level results: T-cell fraction did not differ between immunotypes IM1 and IM2. Compared with uninvolved lung, tumors showed higher T cell infiltration by TCRbeta sequencing.

This clonotype was sampled from a human donor with non-small cell lung cancer. The chain uses TRBV5-1 and TRBJ2-3, with D possibly being TRBD1 (6 bases). Sequences were obtained from lung tumor tissue. The CDR3 DNA follows: TGCGCCAGCAGCTTGGCAGGGGCATATAGCACAGATACGCAGTATTTT. As protein: CASSLAGAYSTDTQYF.